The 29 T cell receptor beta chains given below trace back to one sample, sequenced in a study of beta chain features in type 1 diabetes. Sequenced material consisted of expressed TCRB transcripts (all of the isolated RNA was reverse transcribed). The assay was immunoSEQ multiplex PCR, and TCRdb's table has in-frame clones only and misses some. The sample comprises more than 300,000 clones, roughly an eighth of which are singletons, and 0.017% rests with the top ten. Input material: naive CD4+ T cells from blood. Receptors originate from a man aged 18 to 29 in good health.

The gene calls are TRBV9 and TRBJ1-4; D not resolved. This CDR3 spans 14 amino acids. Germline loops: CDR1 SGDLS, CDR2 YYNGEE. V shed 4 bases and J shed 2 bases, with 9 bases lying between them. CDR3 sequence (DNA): TGTGCCAGCAGCCAACGCGCCACTAATGAAAAACTGTTTTTT. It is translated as CASSQRATNEKLFF.

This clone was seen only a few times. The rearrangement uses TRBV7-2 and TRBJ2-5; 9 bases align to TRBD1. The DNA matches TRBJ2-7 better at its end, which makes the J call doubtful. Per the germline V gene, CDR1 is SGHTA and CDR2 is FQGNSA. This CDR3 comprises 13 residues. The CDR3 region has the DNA TGTGCCAGCAGCAAGACAGGGGGCTACGAGCAGTACTTC. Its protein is CASSKTGGYEQYF.

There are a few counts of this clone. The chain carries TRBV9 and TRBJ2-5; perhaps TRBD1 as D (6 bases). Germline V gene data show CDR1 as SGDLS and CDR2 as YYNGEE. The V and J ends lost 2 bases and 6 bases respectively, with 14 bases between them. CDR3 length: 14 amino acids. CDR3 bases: TGTGCCAGCAGCGTTAATACAGGGCTCAAGACCCAGTACTTC. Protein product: CASSVNTGLKTQYF.

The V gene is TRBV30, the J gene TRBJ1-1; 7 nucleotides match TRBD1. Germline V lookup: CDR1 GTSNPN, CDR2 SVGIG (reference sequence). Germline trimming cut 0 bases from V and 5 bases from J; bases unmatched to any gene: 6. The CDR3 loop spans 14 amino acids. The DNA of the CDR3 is TGTGCCTGGAGTGTAATCAGGGGGACGACTGAAGCTTTCTTT. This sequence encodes CAWSVIRGTTEAFF. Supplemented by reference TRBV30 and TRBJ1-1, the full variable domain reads SQTIHQWPATLVQPVGSPLSLECTVEGTSNPNLYWYRQAAGRGLQLLFYSVGIGQISSEVPQNLSASRPQDRQFILSSKKLLLSDSGFYLCAWSVIRGTTEAFFGQGTRLTVV.

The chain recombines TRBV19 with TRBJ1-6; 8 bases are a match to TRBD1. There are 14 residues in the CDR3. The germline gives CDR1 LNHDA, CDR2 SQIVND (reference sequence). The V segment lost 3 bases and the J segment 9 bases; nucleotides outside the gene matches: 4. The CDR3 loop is CASSIPDRASPLHF. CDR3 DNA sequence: TGTGCCAGTAGTATCCCGGACAGGGCTTCACCCCTCCACTTT.

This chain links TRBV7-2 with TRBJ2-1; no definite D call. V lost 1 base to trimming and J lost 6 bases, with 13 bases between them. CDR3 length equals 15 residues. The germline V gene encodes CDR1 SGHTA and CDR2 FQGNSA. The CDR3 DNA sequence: TGTGCCAGCAGCTTAGAGAGTCTCCGAAGCAATGAGCAGTTCTTC. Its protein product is CASSLESLRSNEQFF.

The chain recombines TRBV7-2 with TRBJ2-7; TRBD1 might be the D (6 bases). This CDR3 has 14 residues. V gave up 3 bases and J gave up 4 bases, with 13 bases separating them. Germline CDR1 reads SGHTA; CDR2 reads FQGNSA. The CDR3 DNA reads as TGTGCCAGCAGCTTTGGTGGGGGCGTATACGAGCAGTACTTC. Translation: CASSFGGGVYEQYF.

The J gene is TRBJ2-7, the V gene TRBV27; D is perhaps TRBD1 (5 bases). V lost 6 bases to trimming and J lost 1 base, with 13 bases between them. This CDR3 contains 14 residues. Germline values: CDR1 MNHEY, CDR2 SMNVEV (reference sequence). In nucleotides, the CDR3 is TGTGCCAGCAGGGGCGCAGGGCAGTCCTACGAGCAGTACTTC. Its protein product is CASRGAGQSYEQYF.

This CDR3 is CASSLLNTDTQYF. CDR3 nucleotides: TGTGCCAGCAGTTTACTAAACACAGATACGCAGTATTTT. The chain has TRBV27 and TRBJ2-3; D is uncertain. Germline V gives CDR1 MNHEY, CDR2 SMNVEV (reference sequence). V was pared by 2 bases and J by 2 bases, with 5 bases between. The CDR3 length is 13 residues.

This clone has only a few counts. The CDR3 region has the DNA TGTGCCAGCAGCTTAGTATCCGGGGAGCTGTTTTTT. It codes for CASSLVSGELFF. V and J are TRBV7-6 and TRBJ2-2, with D hard to call. This CDR3 is 12 amino acids long. V was pared by 1 base and J by 6 bases, with 3 bases between. Germline values: CDR1 SGHVS, CDR2 FNYEAQ. The full variable domain, completed using reference TRBV7-6 and TRBJ2-2, is GAGVSQSPRYKVTKRGQDVALRCDPISGHVSLYWYRQALGQGPEFLTYFNYEAQQDKSGLPNDRFSAERPEGSISTLTIQRTEQRDSAMYRCASSLVSGELFFGEGSRLTVL.

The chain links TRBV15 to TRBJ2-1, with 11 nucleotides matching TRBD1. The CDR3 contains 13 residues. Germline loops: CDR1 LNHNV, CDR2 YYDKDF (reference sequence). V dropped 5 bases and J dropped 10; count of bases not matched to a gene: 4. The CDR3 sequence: CATSGQGAGEQFF. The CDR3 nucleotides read TGTGCCACCAGCGGACAGGGGGCAGGGGAGCAGTTCTTC. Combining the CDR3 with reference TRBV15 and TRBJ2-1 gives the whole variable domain DAMVIQNPRYQVTQFGKPVTLSCSQTLNHNVMYWYQQKSSQAPKLLFHYYDKDFNNEADTPDNFQSRRPNTSFCFLDIRSPGLGDTAMYLCATSGQGAGEQFFGPGTRLTVL.

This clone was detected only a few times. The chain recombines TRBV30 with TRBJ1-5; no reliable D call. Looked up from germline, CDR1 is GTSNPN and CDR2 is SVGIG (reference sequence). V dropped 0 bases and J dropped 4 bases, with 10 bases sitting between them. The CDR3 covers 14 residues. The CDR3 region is CAWSVGGGNQPQHF. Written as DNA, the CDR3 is TGTGCCTGGAGTGTAGGTGGAGGGAATCAGCCCCAGCATTTT.

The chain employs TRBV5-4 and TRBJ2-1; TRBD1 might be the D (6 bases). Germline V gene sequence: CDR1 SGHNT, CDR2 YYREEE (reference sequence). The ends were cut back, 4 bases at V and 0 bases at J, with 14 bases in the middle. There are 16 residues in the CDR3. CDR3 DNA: TGTGCCAGCAGCCTCGGACAGACGAGCTCCTACAATGAGCAGTTCTTC. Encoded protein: CASSLGQTSSYNEQFF.

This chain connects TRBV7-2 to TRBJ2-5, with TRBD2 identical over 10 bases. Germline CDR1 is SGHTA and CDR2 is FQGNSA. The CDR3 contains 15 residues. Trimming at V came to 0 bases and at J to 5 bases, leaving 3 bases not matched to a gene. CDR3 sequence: CASSLAGTSEETQYF. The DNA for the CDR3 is TGTGCCAGCAGCTTAGCCGGGACTAGCGAGGAGACCCAGTACTTC. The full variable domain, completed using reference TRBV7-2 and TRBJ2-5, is GAGVSQSPSNKVTEKGKDVELRCDPISGHTALYWYRQSLGQGLEFLIYFQGNSAPDKSGLPSDRFSAERTGGSVSTLTIQRTQQEDSAVYLCASSLAGTSEETQYFGPGTRLLVL.

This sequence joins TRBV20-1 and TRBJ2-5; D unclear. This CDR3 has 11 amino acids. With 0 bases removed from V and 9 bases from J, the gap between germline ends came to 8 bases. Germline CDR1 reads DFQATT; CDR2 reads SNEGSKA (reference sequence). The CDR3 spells CSARESFAQYF. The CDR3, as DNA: TGCAGTGCTAGAGAGAGTTTTGCCCAGTACTTC.

This CDR3 is CASSPMHRGNEQFF. The CDR3 coding sequence is TGTGCCAGCAGCCCCATGCACCGGGGGAATGAGCAGTTCTTC. V gene TRBV7-2 combines with J gene TRBJ2-1; TRBD2 is a possible D gene (6 bases). This CDR3 comprises 14 residues. Germline CDR1 is SGHTA and CDR2 is FQGNSA. Trimming cost V 5 bases and J 7 bases, with 15 bases left between them.

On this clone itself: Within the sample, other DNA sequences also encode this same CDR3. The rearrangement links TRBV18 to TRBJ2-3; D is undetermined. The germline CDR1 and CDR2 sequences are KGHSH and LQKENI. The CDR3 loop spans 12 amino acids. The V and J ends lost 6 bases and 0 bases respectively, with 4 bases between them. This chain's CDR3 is CASSPSTDTQYF. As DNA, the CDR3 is TGTGCCAGCTCTCCTAGCACAGATACGCAGTATTTT.

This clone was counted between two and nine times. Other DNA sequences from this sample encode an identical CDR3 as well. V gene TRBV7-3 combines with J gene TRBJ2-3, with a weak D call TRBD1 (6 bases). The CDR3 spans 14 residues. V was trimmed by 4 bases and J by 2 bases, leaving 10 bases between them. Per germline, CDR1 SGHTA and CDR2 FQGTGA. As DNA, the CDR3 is TGTGCCAGCAGCTCGGGACAATACACAGATACGCAGTATTTT. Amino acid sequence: CASSSGQYTDTQYF.

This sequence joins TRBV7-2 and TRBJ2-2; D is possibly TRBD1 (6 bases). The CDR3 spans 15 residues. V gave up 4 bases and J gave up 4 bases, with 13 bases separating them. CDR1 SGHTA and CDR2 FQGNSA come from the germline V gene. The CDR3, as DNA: TGTGCCAGCAGCTCCGACAGGATACTCACCGGGGAGCTGTTTTTT. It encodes CASSSDRILTGELFF.

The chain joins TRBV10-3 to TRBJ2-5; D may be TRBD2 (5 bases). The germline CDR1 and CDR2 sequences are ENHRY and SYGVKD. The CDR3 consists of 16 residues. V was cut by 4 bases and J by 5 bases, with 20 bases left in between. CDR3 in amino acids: CAISALGSTYVETQYF. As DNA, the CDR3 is TGTGCCATCAGTGCACTTGGGAGTACGTATGTGGAGACCCAGTACTTC.

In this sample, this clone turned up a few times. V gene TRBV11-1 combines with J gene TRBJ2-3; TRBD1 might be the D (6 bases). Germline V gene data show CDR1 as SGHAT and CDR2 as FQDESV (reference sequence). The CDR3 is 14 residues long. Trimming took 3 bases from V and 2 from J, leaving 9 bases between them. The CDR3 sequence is CASSFRQDTDTQYF. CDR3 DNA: TGTGCCAGCAGCTTCAGACAGGACACAGATACGCAGTATTTT.

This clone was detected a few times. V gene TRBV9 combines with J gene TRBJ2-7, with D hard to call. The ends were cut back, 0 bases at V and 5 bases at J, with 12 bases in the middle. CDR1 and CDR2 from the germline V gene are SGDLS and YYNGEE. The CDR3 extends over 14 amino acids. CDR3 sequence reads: CASSVGPFADEQYF. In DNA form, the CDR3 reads TGTGCCAGCAGCGTAGGGCCGTTTGCGGACGAGCAGTACTTC.

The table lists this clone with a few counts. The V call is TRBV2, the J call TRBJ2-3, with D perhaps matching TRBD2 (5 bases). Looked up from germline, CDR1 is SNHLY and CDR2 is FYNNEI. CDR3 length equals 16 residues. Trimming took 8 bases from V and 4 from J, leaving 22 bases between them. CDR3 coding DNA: TGTGCCAGCGGCGATCCACGTGTCACGAGGGCAGATACGCAGTATTTT. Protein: CASGDPRVTRADTQYF.

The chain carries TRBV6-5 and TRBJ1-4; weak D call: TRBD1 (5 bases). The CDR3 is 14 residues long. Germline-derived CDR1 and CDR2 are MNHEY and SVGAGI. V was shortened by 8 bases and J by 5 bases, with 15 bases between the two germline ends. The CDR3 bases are TGTGCCAGCCGGAGGCGGGACGGGAATGAAAAACTGTTTTTT. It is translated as CASRRRDGNEKLFF.

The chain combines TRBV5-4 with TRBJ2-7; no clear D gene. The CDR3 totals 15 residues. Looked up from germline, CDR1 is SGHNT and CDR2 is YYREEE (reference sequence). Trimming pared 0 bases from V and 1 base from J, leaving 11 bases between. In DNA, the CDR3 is TGTGCCAGCAGCTTGGGGCAGGCTTATTCCTACGAGCAGTACTTC. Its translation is CASSLGQAYSYEQYF.

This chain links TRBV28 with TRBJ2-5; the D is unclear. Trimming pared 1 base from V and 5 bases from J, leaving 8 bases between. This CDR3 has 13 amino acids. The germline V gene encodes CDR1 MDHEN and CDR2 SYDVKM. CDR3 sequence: CASSLYRRETQYF. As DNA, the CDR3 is TGTGCCAGCAGTTTATACAGACGGGAGACCCAGTACTTC.

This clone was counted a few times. The CDR3 bases are TGTGCCACCAGCAGAGGTCCTCAGGGGAGCTCTGGGGCCAACGTCCTGACTTTC. Its translation: CATSRGPQGSSGANVLTF. J is TRBJ2-6 and V is TRBV15; D may be TRBD1 (6 bases). This CDR3 comprises 18 residues. Germline assignment: CDR1 LNHNV and CDR2 YYDKDF (reference sequence). Trimming cost V 1 base and J 0 bases, with 13 bases left between them.

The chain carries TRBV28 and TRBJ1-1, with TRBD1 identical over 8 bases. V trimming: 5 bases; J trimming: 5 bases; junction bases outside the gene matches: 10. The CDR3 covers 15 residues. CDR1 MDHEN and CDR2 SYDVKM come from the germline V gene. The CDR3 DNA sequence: TGTGCCAGCAGTCCACGACAGGGGTTGGGGACTGAAGCTTTCTTT. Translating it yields CASSPRQGLGTEAFF.

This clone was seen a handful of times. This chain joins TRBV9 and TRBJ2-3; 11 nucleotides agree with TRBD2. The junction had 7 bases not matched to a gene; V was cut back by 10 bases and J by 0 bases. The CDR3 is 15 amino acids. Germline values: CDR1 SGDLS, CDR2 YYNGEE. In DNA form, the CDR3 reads TGTGCCGGATCCAGACTAGCGGGGAGCACAGATACGCAGTATTTT. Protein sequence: CAGSRLAGSTDTQYF.